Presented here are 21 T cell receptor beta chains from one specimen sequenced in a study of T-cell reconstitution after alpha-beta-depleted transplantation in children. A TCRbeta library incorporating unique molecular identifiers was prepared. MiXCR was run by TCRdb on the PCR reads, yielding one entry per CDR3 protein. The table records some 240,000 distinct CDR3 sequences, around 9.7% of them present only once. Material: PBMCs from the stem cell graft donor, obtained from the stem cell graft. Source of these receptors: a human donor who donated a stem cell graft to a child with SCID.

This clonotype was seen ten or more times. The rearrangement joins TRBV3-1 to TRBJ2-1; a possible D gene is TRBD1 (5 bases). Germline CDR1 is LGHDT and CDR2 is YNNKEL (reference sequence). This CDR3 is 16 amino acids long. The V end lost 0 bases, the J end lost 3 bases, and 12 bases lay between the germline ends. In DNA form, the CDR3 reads TGTGCCAGCAGCCAAGATCTGACAGTTTACTACAATGAGCAGTTCTTC. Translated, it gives CASSQDLTVYYNEQFF.

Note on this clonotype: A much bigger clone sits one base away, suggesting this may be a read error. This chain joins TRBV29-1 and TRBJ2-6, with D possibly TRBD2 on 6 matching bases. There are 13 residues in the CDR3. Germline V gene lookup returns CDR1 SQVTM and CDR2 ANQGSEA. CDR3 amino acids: CGAGSSGANVLTF. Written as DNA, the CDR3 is TGCGGCGCCGGGAGCTCTGGGGCCAACGTCCTGACTTTC.

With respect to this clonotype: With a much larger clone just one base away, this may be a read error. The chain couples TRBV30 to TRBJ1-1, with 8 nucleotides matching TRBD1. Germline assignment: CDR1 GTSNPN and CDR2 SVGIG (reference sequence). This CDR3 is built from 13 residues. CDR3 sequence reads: CARRRQGRTEAFF. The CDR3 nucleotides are TGTGCCCGGAGACGACAGGGGCGTACTGAAGCTTTCTTT.

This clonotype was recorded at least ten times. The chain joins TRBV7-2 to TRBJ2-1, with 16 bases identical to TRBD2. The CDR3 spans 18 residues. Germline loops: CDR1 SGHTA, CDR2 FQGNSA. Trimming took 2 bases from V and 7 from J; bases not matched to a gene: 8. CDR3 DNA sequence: TGTGCCAGCAGCTTACGCGGGACTAGCGGGGGGGCTGGAAATGAGCAGTTCTTC. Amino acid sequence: CASSLRGTSGGAGNEQFF.

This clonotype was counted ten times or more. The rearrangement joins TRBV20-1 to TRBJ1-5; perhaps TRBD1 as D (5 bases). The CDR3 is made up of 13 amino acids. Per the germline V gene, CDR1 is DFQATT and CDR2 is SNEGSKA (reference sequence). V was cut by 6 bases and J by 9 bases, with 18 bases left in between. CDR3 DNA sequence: TGCAGTGCCAAACCGGGACCGGGGCGGCCCCAGCATTTT. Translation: CSAKPGPGRPQHF.

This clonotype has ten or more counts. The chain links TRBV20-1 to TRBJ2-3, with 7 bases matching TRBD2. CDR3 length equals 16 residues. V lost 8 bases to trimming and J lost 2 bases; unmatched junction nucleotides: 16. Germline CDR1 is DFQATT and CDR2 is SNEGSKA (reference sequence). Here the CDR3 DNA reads TGCAGTATCGTCGGAAAAAAAAGCGGGGTCACAGATACGCAGTATTTT. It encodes CSIVGKKSGVTDTQYF.

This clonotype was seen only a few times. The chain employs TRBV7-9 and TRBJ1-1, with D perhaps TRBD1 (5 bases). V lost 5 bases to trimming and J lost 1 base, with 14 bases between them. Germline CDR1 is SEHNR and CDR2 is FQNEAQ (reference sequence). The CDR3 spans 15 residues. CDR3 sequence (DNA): TGTGCCAGCAGCCCACCGCAAACAGGGAACACTGAAGCTTTCTTT. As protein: CASSPPQTGNTEAFF.

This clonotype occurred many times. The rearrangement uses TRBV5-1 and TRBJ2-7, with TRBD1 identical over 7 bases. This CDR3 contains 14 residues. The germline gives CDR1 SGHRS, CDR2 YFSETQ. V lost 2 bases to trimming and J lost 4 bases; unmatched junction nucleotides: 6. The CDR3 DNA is TGCGCCAGCAGCTTCGCGACAGGGAGTTACGAGCAGTACTTC. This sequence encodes CASSFATGSYEQYF.

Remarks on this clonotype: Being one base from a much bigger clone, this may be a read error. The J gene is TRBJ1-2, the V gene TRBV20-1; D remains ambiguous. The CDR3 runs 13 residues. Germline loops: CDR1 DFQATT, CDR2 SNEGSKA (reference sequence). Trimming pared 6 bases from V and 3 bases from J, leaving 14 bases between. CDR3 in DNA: TGCAGTGCCACCCCCCCAAGGGACTATGGCTACACCTTC. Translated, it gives CSATPPRDYGYTF.

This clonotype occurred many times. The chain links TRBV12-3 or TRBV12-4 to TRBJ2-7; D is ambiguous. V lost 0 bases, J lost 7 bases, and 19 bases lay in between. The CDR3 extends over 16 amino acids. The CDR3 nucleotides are TGTGCCAGCAGTTTAGCCCGGAAATTTCCCCTTTCGGAGCAGTACTTC. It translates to CASSLARKFPLSEQYF.

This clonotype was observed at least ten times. The CDR3 nucleotides read TGCGCCAGCAGCCCCGTGGCTAGCGGGGGGTACACCGGGGAGCTGTTTTTT. Amino acid sequence: CASSPVASGGYTGELFF. The J gene is TRBJ2-2, the V gene TRBV5-1; 11 bases line up with TRBD2. V lost 4 bases and J lost 3; bases outside the gene matches: 8. Germline CDR1 SGHRS, CDR2 YFSETQ. This CDR3 region has 17 residues.

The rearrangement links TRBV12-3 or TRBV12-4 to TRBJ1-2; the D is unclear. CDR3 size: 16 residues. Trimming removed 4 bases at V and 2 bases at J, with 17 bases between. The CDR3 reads CASSYHSGRLNYGYTF. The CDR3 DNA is TGTGCCAGCAGTTACCACTCCGGACGGTTGAACTATGGCTACACCTTC.

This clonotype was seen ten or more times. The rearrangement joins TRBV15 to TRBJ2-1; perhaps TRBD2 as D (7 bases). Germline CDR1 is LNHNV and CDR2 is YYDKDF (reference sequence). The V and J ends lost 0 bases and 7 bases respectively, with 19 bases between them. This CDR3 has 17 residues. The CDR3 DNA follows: TGTGCCACCAGCAGAGATTGGGCGGGGGCCCCCCCAAATGAGCAGTTCTTC. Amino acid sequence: CATSRDWAGAPPNEQFF.

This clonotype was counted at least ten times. DNA of the CDR3: TGCGCCAGCAGCCGTCGGGGTCTAATGGTAGCAGATACGCAGTATTTT. Translated: CASSRRGLMVADTQYF. J is TRBJ2-3 and V is TRBV5-1, with a weak D call TRBD2 (5 bases). Deletions cut 4 bases from V and 4 bases from J, with 19 bases between. CDR3 length: 16 residues. Germline V gene sequence: CDR1 SGHRS, CDR2 YFSETQ.

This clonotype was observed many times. The DNA of the CDR3 is TGTGCCAGCGCTAGGGACTCCACCTACAATGAGCAGTTCTTC. It is translated as CASARDSTYNEQFF. This chain uses TRBV2 with TRBJ2-1; weak D call: TRBD2 (6 bases). Germline values: CDR1 SNHLY, CDR2 FYNNEI. Trimming took off 8 bases at V and 2 bases at J, with 13 bases between the two ends. The CDR3 is made up of 14 amino acids.

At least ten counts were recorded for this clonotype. The CDR3 nucleotides are TGTGCCACCGGACAGTTCTATGGCTACACCTTC. It translates to CATGQFYGYTF. V and J are TRBV28 and TRBJ1-2, with D perhaps TRBD1 (6 bases). CDR1 and CDR2 from the germline V gene are MDHEN and SYDVKM. The ends were cut back, 10 bases at V and 4 bases at J, with 10 bases in the middle. The CDR3 runs to 11 residues.

In DNA, the CDR3 is TGTGCCAGCAGCTTAGCGGACAGCGAAGCTTTCTTT. This gives the protein CASSLADSEAFF. The chain joins TRBV7-9 to TRBJ1-1; D might be TRBD1 (6 bases). V was shortened by 0 bases and J by 8 bases, with 7 bases between the two germline ends. This CDR3 comprises 12 residues. CDR1 SEHNR and CDR2 FQNEAQ come from the germline V gene (reference sequence).

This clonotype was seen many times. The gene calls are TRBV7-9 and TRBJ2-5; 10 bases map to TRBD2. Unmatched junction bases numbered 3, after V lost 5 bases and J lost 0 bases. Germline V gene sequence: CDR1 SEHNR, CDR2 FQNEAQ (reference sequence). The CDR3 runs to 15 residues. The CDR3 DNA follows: TGTGCCAGCAGCCGACTAGCGGGCGACCAAGAGACCCAGTACTTC. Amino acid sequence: CASSRLAGDQETQYF.

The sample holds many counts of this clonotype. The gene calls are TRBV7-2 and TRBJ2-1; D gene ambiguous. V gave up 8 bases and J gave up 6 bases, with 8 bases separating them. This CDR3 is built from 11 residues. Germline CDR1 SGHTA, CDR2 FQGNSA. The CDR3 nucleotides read TGTGCCAGCGTAACCGGCAATGAGCAGTTCTTC. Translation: CASVTGNEQFF.

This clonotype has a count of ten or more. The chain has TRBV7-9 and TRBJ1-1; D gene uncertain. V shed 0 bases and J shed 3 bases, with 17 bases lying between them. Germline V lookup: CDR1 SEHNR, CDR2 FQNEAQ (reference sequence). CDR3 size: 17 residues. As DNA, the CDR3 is TGTGCCAGCAGCTTAGCAGGAAGGGTGTTGTTGGACACTGAAGCTTTCTTT. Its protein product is CASSLAGRVLLDTEAFF. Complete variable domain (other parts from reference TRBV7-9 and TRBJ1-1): DTGVSQNPRHKITKRGQNVTFRCDPISEHNRLYWYRQTLGQGPEFLTYFQNEAQLEKSRLLSDRFSAERPKGSFSTLEIQRTEQGDSAMYLCASSLAGRVLLDTEAFFGQGTRLTVV.

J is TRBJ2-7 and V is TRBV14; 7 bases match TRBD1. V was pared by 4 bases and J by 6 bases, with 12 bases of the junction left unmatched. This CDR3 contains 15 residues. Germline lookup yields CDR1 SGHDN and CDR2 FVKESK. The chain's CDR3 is CASSPRQGVSAEQYF. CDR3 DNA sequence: TGTGCCAGCAGCCCCCGACAGGGAGTCTCAGCCGAGCAGTACTTC.